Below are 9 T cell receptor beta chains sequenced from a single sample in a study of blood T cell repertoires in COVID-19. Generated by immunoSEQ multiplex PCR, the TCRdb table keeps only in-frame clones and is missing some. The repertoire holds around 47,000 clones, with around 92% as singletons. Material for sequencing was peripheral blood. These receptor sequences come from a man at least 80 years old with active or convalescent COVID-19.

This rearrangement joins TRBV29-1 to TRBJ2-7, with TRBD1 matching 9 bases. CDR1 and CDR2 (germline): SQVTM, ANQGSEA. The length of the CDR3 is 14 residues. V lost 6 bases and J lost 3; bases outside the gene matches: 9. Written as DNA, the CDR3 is TGCAGCGTCGCCCAGGGACAGGGCCTCTACGAGCAGTACTTC. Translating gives CSVAQGQGLYEQYF.

This CDR3 reads CASSPYRGRGGGNEQFF. CDR3 in DNA: TGTGCCAGCAGCCCCTATAGGGGGCGCGGAGGGGGGAATGAGCAGTTCTTC. V gene TRBV7-9 combines with J gene TRBJ2-1; a possible D gene is TRBD1 (7 bases). Looked up from germline, CDR1 is SEHNR and CDR2 is FQNEAQ (reference sequence). Trimming stripped 5 bases from V and 7 bases from J, with 24 bases between. This CDR3 is built from 17 residues.

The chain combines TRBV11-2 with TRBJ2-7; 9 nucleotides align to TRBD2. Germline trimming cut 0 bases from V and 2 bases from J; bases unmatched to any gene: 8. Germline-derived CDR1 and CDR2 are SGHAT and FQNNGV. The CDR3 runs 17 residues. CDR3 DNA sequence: TGTGCCAGCAGCTTAGATGATCTAGCGGGGAGTACCTACGAGCAGTACTTC. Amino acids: CASSLDDLAGSTYEQYF.

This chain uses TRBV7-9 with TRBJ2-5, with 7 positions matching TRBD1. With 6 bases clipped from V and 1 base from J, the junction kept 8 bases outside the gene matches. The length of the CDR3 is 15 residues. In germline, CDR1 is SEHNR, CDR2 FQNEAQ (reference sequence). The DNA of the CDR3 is TGTGCCAGCAGTCCTACAGGGGAGATCCAAGAGACCCAGTACTTC. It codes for CASSPTGEIQETQYF.

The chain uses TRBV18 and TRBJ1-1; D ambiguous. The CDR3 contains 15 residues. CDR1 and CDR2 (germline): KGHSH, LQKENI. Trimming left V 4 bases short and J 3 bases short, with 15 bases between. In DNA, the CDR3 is TGTGCCAGCTCACTCAGAGAGGGCGCGGACACTGAAGCTTTCTTT. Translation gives CASSLREGADTEAFF.

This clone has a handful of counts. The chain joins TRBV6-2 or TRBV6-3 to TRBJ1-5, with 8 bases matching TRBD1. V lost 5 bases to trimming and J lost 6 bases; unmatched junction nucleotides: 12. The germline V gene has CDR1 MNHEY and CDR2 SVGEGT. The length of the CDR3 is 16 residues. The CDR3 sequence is CASSEGQADVGQPQHF. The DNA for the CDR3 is TGTGCCAGCAGTGAGGGACAGGCGGACGTGGGTCAGCCCCAGCATTTT.

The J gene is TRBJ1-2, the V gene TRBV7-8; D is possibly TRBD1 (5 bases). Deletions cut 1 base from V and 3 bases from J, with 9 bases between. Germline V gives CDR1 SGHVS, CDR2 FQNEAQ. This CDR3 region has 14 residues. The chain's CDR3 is CASSLDQGYYGYTF. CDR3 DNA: TGTGCCAGCAGCTTAGATCAGGGCTACTATGGCTACACCTTC. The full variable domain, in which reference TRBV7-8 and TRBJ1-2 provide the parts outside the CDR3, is GAGVSQSPRYKVAKRGQDVALRCDPISGHVSLFWYQQALGQGPEFLTYFQNEAQLDKSGLPSDRFFAERPEGSVSTLKIQRTQQEDSAVYLCASSLDQGYYGYTFGSGTRLTVV.

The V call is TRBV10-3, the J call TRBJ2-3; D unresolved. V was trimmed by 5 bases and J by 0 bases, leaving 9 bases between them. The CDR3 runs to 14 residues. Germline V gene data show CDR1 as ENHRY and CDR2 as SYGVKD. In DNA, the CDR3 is TGTGCCATCAGTCTCCGTCCTAGCACAGATACGCAGTATTTT. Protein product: CAISLRPSTDTQYF.

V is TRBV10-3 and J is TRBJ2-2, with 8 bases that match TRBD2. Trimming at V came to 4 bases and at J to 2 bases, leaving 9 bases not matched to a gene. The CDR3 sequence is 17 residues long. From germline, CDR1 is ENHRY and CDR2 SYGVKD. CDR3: CAISGTSQRINTGELFF. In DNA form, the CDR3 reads TGTGCCATCAGTGGGACTAGCCAGAGAATTAACACCGGGGAGCTGTTTTTT.